These 29 T cell receptor beta chains were sequenced from one sample in a study of T cells in women clearing cervical HPV infection. The repertoire was sequenced with immunoSEQ multiplex PCR; TCRdb's copy has only in-frame clones and lacks some. This table holds 30,000 to 45,000 clones. What was sequenced was blood buffy coat. The receptors stem from a woman aged 18 to 75 with a cervical HPV16 infection that either progressed to CIN3+ or cleared (not recorded which).

Concerning this clone: The CDR3 end lies 3 residues beyond the end of the read and is filled in from the germline J gene. The J gene is TRBJ2-1, the V gene TRBV6-1; TRBD2 matches at 7 bases. V shed 1 base, J shed 7 bases, and the junction held 4 bases outside the gene matches. Germline V gene lookup returns CDR1 MNHNS and CDR2 SASEGT. CDR3 length equals 14 residues. The chain's CDR3 is CASSEGRERNEQFF. CDR3 DNA (partial): TGTGCCAGCAGTGAAGGGCGGGAGAGGAATGAG.

A note on this clone: The read stops 3 residues short of the end of the CDR3; the missing end is completed from the germline J gene. The V call is TRBV6-2 or TRBV6-3, the J call TRBJ2-4; 7 bases are shared with TRBD1. The CDR3 is 13 residues long. Germline V gene lookup returns CDR1 MNHEY and CDR2 SVGEGT. CDR3: CASSLRDSHGQYF. CDR3 DNA (partial): TGTGCCAGCAGTCTCAGGGACAGCCATGGT.

As concerns this clone: The observed sequence ends 3 residues before the CDR3 terminus, with the missing tail filled in from the germline J gene. The rearrangement links TRBV30 to TRBJ1-1; TRBD1 is a possible D gene (5 bases). Germline loops: CDR1 GTSNPN, CDR2 SVGIG (reference sequence). This CDR3 is built from 13 residues. CDR3 DNA, as far as it was read: TGTGCCTGGAGCGCTACCGCGACAGACGGA. This translates into CAWSATATDG. The CDR3 in its entirety is CAWSATATDGAFF.

Worth noting for this clone: The CDR3 end lies 3 residues beyond the end of the read and is filled in from the germline J gene. This chain links TRBV7-8 with TRBJ2-2, with D maybe TRBD2 (5 bases). V lost 6 bases to trimming and J lost 1 base, with 21 bases between them. Germline CDR1 is SGHVS and CDR2 is FQNEAQ. The CDR3 runs to 18 residues. The CDR3 region is CASRRRNSPSLNTGELFF. CDR3 bases read: TGTGCCAGCAGGCGTAGAAATAGCCCTAGCCTGAACACCGGGGAG.

Note on this clone: The sequenced fragment ends 3 residues before the CDR3 boundary, so the rest is inferred from the germline J gene. The chain has TRBV7-6 and TRBJ1-2, with a weak D call TRBD1 (6 bases). Germline V gene sequence: CDR1 SGHVS, CDR2 FNYEAQ. The CDR3 length is 15 residues. The CDR3 spells CASSLVIGGAGGYTF. The DNA read from the CDR3 is TGTGCCAGCAGCTTAGTCATTGGGGGGGCGGGAGGC.

Turning to this clone: Read sequence stops 3 residues before the CDR3 end, and the germline J gene provides the missing end. The rearrangement joins TRBV20-1 to TRBJ2-7, with a possible D match to TRBD2 (5 bases). CDR3 length: 15 amino acids. Germline V CDR1 and CDR2: DFQATT, SNEGSKA (reference sequence). Trimming removed 1 base at V and 1 base at J, with 14 bases between. The sequenced CDR3 bases are TGCAGTGCTAGAGGCGGACTGTCCTCATCCTACGAG. It is translated as CSARGGLSSSYE. Given in full, the CDR3 is CSARGGLSSSYEQYF.

As regards this clone: At one boundary the junction diverges from the germline segment, which might be a read error. The CDR3 is cut off 3 residues early in the read; its end comes from the germline J gene. The sample contains more than one DNA sequence encoding this CDR3. The rearrangement uses TRBV18 and TRBJ1-3; 8 nucleotides align to TRBD1. This CDR3 comprises 15 residues. From germline, CDR1 is KGHSH and CDR2 LQKENI. The part of the CDR3 DNA that was read is TGTGCCAGCTCATCAGACAGGGGCTCTGGAAACACA. Protein product: CASSSDRGSGNT. The full CDR3 protein reads CASSSDRGSGNTIYF.

Concerning this clone itself: The read stops 3 residues short of the end of the CDR3; the missing end is completed from the germline J gene. This chain joins TRBV20-1 and TRBJ2-2, with D hard to call. The germline CDR1 and CDR2 sequences are DFQATT and SNEGSKA (reference sequence). The CDR3 runs 13 residues. V was shortened by 5 bases and J by 7 bases, with 14 bases between the two germline ends. The CDR3 loop reads CSAPPRAGGELFF. The CDR3 DNA, read in part, is TGCAGTGCTCCCCCCCGCGCCGGCGGGGAG.

Concerning this clone: The sequenced fragment ends 3 residues before the CDR3 boundary, so the rest is inferred from the germline J gene. The chain has TRBV4-2 and TRBJ1-2; perhaps TRBD1 as D (5 bases). Between the trimmed V and J ends, which lost 4 bases and 1 base, there was a span of 10 bases. The CDR3 covers 14 residues. The germline V gene has CDR1 LGHNA and CDR2 YNFKEQ. The CDR3 spells CASSLGGFNYGYTF. The sequenced CDR3 bases are TGTGCCAGCAGCCTGGGGGGATTTAACTATGGC.

As for this clone: The sequenced fragment ends 3 residues before the CDR3 boundary, so the rest is inferred from the germline J gene. V and J are TRBV19 and TRBJ2-3; D gene uncertain. CDR3 size: 11 residues. V lost 5 bases to trimming and J lost 6 bases, with 6 bases between them. CDR1 LNHDA and CDR2 SQIVND come from the germline V gene (reference sequence). CDR3 DNA (partial): TGTGCCAGTAGTCAGGCGGATACG. This gives the protein CASSQADT. The CDR3 as a whole reads CASSQADTQYF. Full variable domain (outside the CDR3, taken from reference TRBV19 and TRBJ2-3): DGGITQSPKYLFRKEGQNVTLSCEQNLNHDAMYWYRQDPGQGLRLIYYSQIVNDFQKGDIAEGYSVSREKKESFPLTVTSAQKNPTAFYLCASSQADTQYFGPGTRLTVL.

For this clone: The read halts 3 residues ahead of the CDR3 end, with the missing end drawn from the germline J gene. The rearrangement joins TRBV5-1 to TRBJ2-4, with TRBD2 as a possible D gene (6 bases). The CDR3 length is 12 residues. From germline, CDR1 is SGHRS and CDR2 YFSETQ. The CDR3 is CASSLGGDFQYF. CDR3 bases read: TGCGCCAGCAGCTTAGGTGGGGACTTT.

As to this clone: The read terminates 3 residues before the CDR3 end, so the remaining end is supplied by the germline J gene. The V and J genes are TRBV30 and TRBJ1-2, with 8 bases that match TRBD1. After removal of 3 bases from V and 3 bases from J, the junction contained 9 bases not matched to a gene. CDR1 is GTSNPN, CDR2 SVGIG, per germline (reference sequence). The CDR3 is 15 residues long. The CDR3 DNA, read in part, is TGTGCCTGGAGAGTACGTGGGACAGGTGACTATGGC. Translated, it gives CAWRVRGTGDYG. The full CDR3 protein is CAWRVRGTGDYGYTF.

With regard to this clone: Sequencing ends 3 residues short of the CDR3 end; the germline J gene provides the rest. The chain recombines TRBV19 with TRBJ1-5, with D tentatively TRBD1 (5 bases). This CDR3 is built from 13 residues. V was shortened by 7 bases and J by 3 bases, with 10 bases between the two germline ends. Germline V gene data show CDR1 as LNHDA and CDR2 as SQIVND (reference sequence). The covered CDR3 bases are TGTGCCAGTACGAAGGGGCTCAATCAGCCC. Protein: CASTKGLNQP. The complete CDR3 reads CASTKGLNQPQHF. The full variable domain, completed using reference TRBV19 and TRBJ1-5, is DGGITQSPKYLFRKEGQNVTLSCEQNLNHDAMYWYRQDPGQGLRLIYYSQIVNDFQKGDIAEGYSVSREKKESFPLTVTSAQKNPTAFYLCASTKGLNQPQHFGDGTRLSIL.

As regards this clone: The CDR3 is cut off 3 residues early in the read; its end comes from the germline J gene. The chain carries TRBV5-6 and TRBJ1-1; D possibly corresponds to TRBD1 (5 bases). This CDR3 has 13 residues. The germline gives CDR1 SGHDT, CDR2 YYEEEE. CDR3 sequence: CASAFPNDREAFF. The part of the CDR3 DNA that was read is TGTGCCAGCGCATTTCCGAATGACAGAGAA. The whole variable domain, filled in from reference TRBV5-6 and TRBJ1-1, reads DAGVTQSPTHLIKTRGQQVTLRCSPKSGHDTVSWYQQALGQGPQFIFQYYEEEERQRGNFPDRFSGHQFPNYSSELNVNALLLGDSALYLCASAFPNDREAFFGQGTRLTVV.

A word on this clone: The read stops 3 residues short of the end of the CDR3; the missing end is completed from the germline J gene. This rearrangement joins TRBV28 to TRBJ1-2; TRBD1 matches at 8 bases. The junction had 4 bases not matched to a gene; V was cut back by 3 bases and J by 4 bases. Germline V lookup: CDR1 MDHEN, CDR2 SYDVKM. The CDR3 totals 14 residues. Partial CDR3 DNA: TGTGCCAGCAGTTTGGGACAGGACCTCTATGGC. Amino acids: CASSLGQDLYG. The CDR3 in full is CASSLGQDLYGYTF.

With respect to this clone: Sequencing ends 3 residues short of the CDR3 end; the germline J gene provides the rest. The chain links TRBV2 to TRBJ2-3; 10 positions agree with TRBD2. The germline V gene has CDR1 SNHLY and CDR2 FYNNEI. V was pared by 4 bases and J by 2 bases, with 3 bases of the junction left unmatched. The CDR3 sequence is 15 residues long. Here the CDR3 reads CASSGTSGYTDTQYF. The covered CDR3 bases are TGTGCCAGCAGTGGGACTAGCGGATACACAGATACG. Supplemented by reference TRBV2 and TRBJ2-3, the full variable domain reads EPEVTQTPSHQVTQMGQEVILRCVPISNHLYFYWYRQILGQKVEFLVSFYNNEISEKSEIFDDQFSVERPDGSNFTLKIRSTKLEDSAMYFCASSGTSGYTDTQYFGPGTRLTVL.

A note on this clone: The read ends 3 residues shy of where the CDR3 ends; the end is completed using the germline J gene. The rearrangement uses TRBV2 and TRBJ1-1, with D possibly matching TRBD1 (6 bases). The CDR3 has 14 amino acids. The V end lost 5 bases, the J end lost 5 bases, and 15 bases lay between the germline ends. Germline V lookup: CDR1 SNHLY, CDR2 FYNNEI. This CDR3 reads CASSLTGRGTEAFF. The sequenced CDR3 bases are TGTGCCAGCAGTCTTACAGGGCGTGGAACTGAA.

To note about this clone: The missing CDR3 end, 3 residues past where the read stops, is filled in from the germline J gene. The rearrangement uses TRBV7-6 and TRBJ2-1, with D possibly matching TRBD2 (6 bases). Germline CDR1 and CDR2: SGHVS and FNYEAQ. The CDR3 is 18 amino acids. Between the trimmed V and J ends, which lost 0 bases and 7 bases, there was a span of 22 bases. Partial CDR3 DNA: TGTGCCAGCAGCTTAGCGCAGGGACTCCACCACCCGGGTAATGAG. It translates to CASSLAQGLHHPGNE. The CDR3 in full is CASSLAQGLHHPGNEQFF.

Of note for this clone: The read terminates 3 residues ahead of where the CDR3 ends, so the germline J gene completes it. This rearrangement joins TRBV30 to TRBJ2-4; D uncertain. The CDR3 extends over 16 amino acids. Per germline, CDR1 GTSNPN and CDR2 SVGIG (reference sequence). The CDR3 sequence: CAWNGISTPTNYGQYF. The covered CDR3 bases are TGTGCCTGGAACGGTATCAGTACCCCTACTAACTATGGT.

Remarks on this clone: The missing CDR3 end, 3 residues past where the read stops, is filled in from the germline J gene. J is TRBJ2-2 and V is TRBV2; the match to TRBD1 covers 7 bases. The V segment lost 0 bases and the J segment 2 bases; nucleotides outside the gene matches: 6. The CDR3 consists of 17 residues. The V gene's germline CDR1 is SNHLY and CDR2 FYNNEI. The CDR3 bases that were read are TGTGCCAGCAGTGAAGCTTATCCAGGGGGTAACACCGGGGAG. It yields the protein CASSEAYPGGNTGE. The complete CDR3 sequence is CASSEAYPGGNTGELFF. Complete variable domain (other parts from reference TRBV2 and TRBJ2-2): EPEVTQTPSHQVTQMGQEVILRCVPISNHLYFYWYRQILGQKVEFLVSFYNNEISEKSEIFDDQFSVERPDGSNFTLKIRSTKLEDSAMYFCASSEAYPGGNTGELFFGEGSRLTVL.

A note on this clone: The sequence runs out 3 residues before the end of the CDR3; the remainder is reconstructed from the germline J gene. The chain recombines TRBV5-1 with TRBJ2-7; 9 positions agree with TRBD2. Germline assignment: CDR1 SGHRS and CDR2 YFSETQ. V shed 5 bases and J 4 bases; nucleotides not matched to a gene: 13. The CDR3 runs 16 residues. CDR3 sequence reads: CASRREGSATSYEQYF. Incomplete CDR3 DNA: TGCGCCAGCAGGCGGGAGGGCTCCGCGACTAGTTACGAG.

With respect to this clone: Coverage ceases 3 residues before the CDR3 finishes, and the germline J gene fills in the end. The chain uses TRBV5-1 and TRBJ2-2, with D perhaps being TRBD1 or TRBD2 (5 bases each). Trimming removed 1 base at V and 6 bases at J, with 19 bases between. Germline assignment: CDR1 SGHRS and CDR2 YFSETQ. The CDR3 is made up of 17 amino acids. The part of the CDR3 DNA that was read is TGCGCCAGCAGCTTGTATGGTGGAGGCCAGGGATCCGGGGAG. It translates to CASSLYGGGQGSGE. Given in full, the CDR3 is CASSLYGGGQGSGELFF.

In regard to this clone: With the read ending 3 residues before the CDR3 end, the germline J gene is used to fill in that end. This chain joins TRBV3-1 (or the pseudogene TRBV3-2) and TRBJ2-4; D is possibly TRBD1 or TRBD2 (5 bases each). The CDR3 consists of 12 residues. The V end lost 9 bases, the J end lost 3 bases, and 9 bases lay between the germline ends. The germline V gene encodes CDR1 LGHDT and CDR2 YNNKEL (reference sequence). The covered CDR3 bases are TGTGCCAGGAGGGGTGACAAAAACATT. Its protein is CARRGDKNI. The entire CDR3 sequence reads CARRGDKNIQYF.

Concerning this clone itself: The CDR3 end is not reached by the read, which stops 3 residues before it; the germline J gene fills it in. The V and J genes are TRBV2 and TRBJ2-2, with 8 bases matching TRBD2. Per the germline V gene, CDR1 is SNHLY and CDR2 is FYNNEI. Trimming took 9 bases from V and 4 from J; bases not matched to a gene: 7. This CDR3 is built from 14 residues. Here the CDR3 reads CARLSGSRTGELFF. The CDR3 bases that were read are TGTGCCAGGCTAAGCGGGAGTCGCACCGGGGAG.

About this clone itself: The read falls 3 residues short of the CDR3 end, and the missing part is taken from the germline J gene. The chain carries TRBV7-9 and TRBJ1-2; D is ambiguous. CDR3 length equals 14 residues. Germline CDR1 and CDR2: SEHNR and FQNEAQ (reference sequence). The CDR3 is CASSLSSGTDTYTF. The sequenced CDR3 bases are TGTGCCAGCAGCTTGAGTAGCGGCACAGATACC.

Details on this clone: The read comes to an end 3 residues before the CDR3 does, leaving the germline J gene to fill in the end. This sequence joins TRBV5-1 and TRBJ1-6; 7 bases line up with TRBD1. Germline V CDR1 and CDR2: SGHRS, YFSETQ. V lost 7 bases, J lost 7 bases, and 11 bases stayed unmatched. The CDR3 is made up of 15 amino acids. The CDR3 region is CASRTGAGGNSPLHF. Partial CDR3 DNA: TGCGCCAGCCGAACTGGGGCAGGGGGGAATTCACCC. Looking up the rest from reference TRBV5-1 and TRBJ1-6 gives the full variable domain: KAGVTQTPRYLIKTRGQQVTLSCSPISGHRSVSWYQQTPGQGLQFLFEYFSETQRNKGNFPGRFSGRQFSNSRSEMNVSTLELGDSALYLCASRTGAGGNSPLHFGNGTRLTVT.

Worth noting for this clone: The CDR3 is cut off 3 residues early in the read; its end comes from the germline J gene. The chain employs TRBV2 and TRBJ2-3, with D possibly matching TRBD1 (5 bases). CDR1 SNHLY and CDR2 FYNNEI come from the germline V gene. V lost 4 bases and J 4 bases, leaving 9 bases between the germline ends. CDR3 length: 13 residues. This CDR3 is CASSADRADTQYF. CDR3 bases read: TGTGCCAGCAGTGCCGACAGAGCAGATACG.

With respect to this clone: The read ends 3 residues shy of where the CDR3 ends; the end is completed using the germline J gene. This chain joins TRBV11-3 and TRBJ2-3; TRBD1 agrees at 7 bases. The trim removed 1 base at V and 1 base at J, leaving 2 bases unmatched. This CDR3 has 15 amino acids. CDR1 is SGHNT and CDR2 is YENEEA in the germline V gene. The CDR3 is CASSLVGGGTDTQYF. Partial CDR3 DNA: TGTGCCAGCAGCTTAGTAGGGGGCGGCACAGATACG.

Concerning this clone: The CDR3 is cut off 3 residues early in the read; its end comes from the germline J gene. The chain links TRBV5-4 to TRBJ1-2; D unclear. Germline V lookup: CDR1 SGHNT, CDR2 YYREEE (reference sequence). This CDR3 is 14 amino acids long. The CDR3 reads CASSLGYGTDTYTF. The part of the CDR3 DNA that was read is TGTGCCAGCAGCTTGGGGTACGGCACAGATACC.